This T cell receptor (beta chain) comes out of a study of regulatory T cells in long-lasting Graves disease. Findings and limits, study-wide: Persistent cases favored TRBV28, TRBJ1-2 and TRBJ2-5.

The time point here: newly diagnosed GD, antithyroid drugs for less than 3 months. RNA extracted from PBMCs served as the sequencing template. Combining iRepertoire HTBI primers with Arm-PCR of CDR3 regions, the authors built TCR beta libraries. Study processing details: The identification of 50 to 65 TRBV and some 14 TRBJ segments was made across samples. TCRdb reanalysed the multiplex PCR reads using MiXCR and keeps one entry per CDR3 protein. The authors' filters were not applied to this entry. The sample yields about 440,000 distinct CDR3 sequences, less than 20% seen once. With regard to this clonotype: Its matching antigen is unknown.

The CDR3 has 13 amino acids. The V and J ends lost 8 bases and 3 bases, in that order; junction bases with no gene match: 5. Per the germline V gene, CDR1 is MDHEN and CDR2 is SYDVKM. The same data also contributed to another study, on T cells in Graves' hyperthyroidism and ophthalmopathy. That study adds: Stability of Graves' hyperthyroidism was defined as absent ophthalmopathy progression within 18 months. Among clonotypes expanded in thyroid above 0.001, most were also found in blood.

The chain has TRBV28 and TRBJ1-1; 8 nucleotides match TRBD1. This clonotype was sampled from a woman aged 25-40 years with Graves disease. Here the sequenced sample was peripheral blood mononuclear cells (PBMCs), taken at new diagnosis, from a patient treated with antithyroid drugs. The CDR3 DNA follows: TGTGCCAGCGCCCAGGGGGCCTACACTGAAGCTTTCTTT. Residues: CASAQGAYTEAFF. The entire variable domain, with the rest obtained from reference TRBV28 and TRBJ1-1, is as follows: DVKVTQSSRYLVKRTGEKVFLECVQDMDHENMFWYRQDPGLGLRLIYFSYDVKMKEKGDIPEGYSVSREKKERFSLILESASTNQTSMYLCASAQGAYTEAFFGQGTRLTVV.